Described below is a single TCR beta chain sequence and its context. Germline V gene sequence: CDR1 SNHLY, CDR2 FYNNEI. CDR3 length: 11 amino acids. This specimen belongs to a study of blood T cells in healthy people across ages. A J-beta primer mix and a sample-barcoded 5' primer were used in a second PCR of about 6 to 12 cycles. TCRdb fed the 5' RACE reads into MiXCR, producing one record per CDR3 protein. The table has 800,000 to 950,000 distinct CDR3 sequences, about 48% seen once; the top ten hold 10% to 15%. The TCR originated in a man aged 30 to 45 in good health. The chain uses TRBV2 and TRBJ2-7, with unresolved D. The end of the DNA fits TRBJ2-5 better, so the J call may be wrong. Sequences were obtained from blood. CDR3 bases: TGTGCCAGCAGGGACGAGGTGACCCAGTACTTC. Its protein is CASRDEVTQYF.